The rows below give T cell receptor beta chains drawn from one sample of a study of beta chain features in type 1 diabetes. Using immunoSEQ multiplex PCR, the repertoire was profiled, and TCRdb retains in-frame clones only, with some absent. The sample shows approximately 360,000 clones, approximately 12% of them seen only once. Material for sequencing was naive CD4+ T cells from blood. The receptors stem from a woman aged 18-35 years with type 1 diabetes. CDR3s include the opening cysteine and the closing phenylalanine or tryptophan. Fields, in order: V gene, D gene, clone size, J gene, CDR3 protein, CDR3 DNA. The D gene is left open where the match is weak. Not all rows give a size; the values are once, few, many and, for expanded clones, a class.

V: TRBV7-9
D: .
size: .
J: TRBJ1-4
CDR3: CASSLNSATNEKLFF
DNA: TGTGCCAGCAGCTTAAACTCTGCAACTAATGAAAAACTGTTTTTT

V: TRBV6-5
D: TRBD2
size: .
J: TRBJ2-3
CDR3: CASDSRGVGTDTQYF
DNA: TGTGCCAGCGACTCGCGGGGGGTTGGCACAGATACGCAGTATTTT

V: TRBV4-1
D: .
size: .
J: TRBJ2-1
CDR3: CASSQVANEQFF
DNA: TGCGCCAGCAGCCAGGTGGCTAATGAGCAGTTCTTC

V: TRBV29-1
D: TRBD2
size: .
J: TRBJ2-3
CDR3: CSVEVLAGGTDTQYF
DNA: TGCAGCGTTGAAGTCCTAGCGGGGGGCACAGATACGCAGTATTTT

V: TRBV18
D: TRBD2
size: .
J: TRBJ2-1
CDR3: CASSPPASGRDEQFF
DNA: TGTGCCAGCTCACCACCGGCTAGCGGGAGGGATGAGCAGTTCTTC

V: TRBV10-3
D: TRBD1
size: few
J: TRBJ1-6
CDR3: CAISGQGNSPLHF
DNA: TGTGCCATCAGCGGACAGGGCAATTCACCCCTCCACTTT

V: TRBV28
D: .
size: .
J: TRBJ2-3
CDR3: CASLTRGAESTDTQYF
DNA: TGTGCCAGCTTAACACGGGGAGCGGAAAGCACAGATACGCAGTATTTT

V: TRBV9
D: .
size: .
J: TRBJ1-1
CDR3: CASKGAGGTEAFF
DNA: TGTGCCAGCAAGGGTGCGGGGGGCACTGAAGCTTTCTTT

V: TRBV14
D: TRBD2
size: .
J: TRBJ2-1
CDR3: CASSSGGAYNEQFF
DNA: TGTGCCAGCAGCTCCGGGGGGGCCTACAATGAGCAGTTCTTC

V: TRBV5-1
D: TRBD2
size: few
J: TRBJ2-3
CDR3: CASSSNVAGYTDTQYF
DNA: TGCGCCAGCAGCTCAAACGTAGCGGGGTACACAGATACGCAGTATTTT

V: TRBV5-4
D: TRBD1
size: .
J: TRBJ1-4
CDR3: CASSSQGAGEKLFF
DNA: TGTGCCAGCAGCTCACAGGGGGCGGGAGAAAAACTGTTTTTT

V: TRBV25-1
D: .
size: .
J: TRBJ1-1
CDR3: CATARGNTEAFF
DNA: TGTGCCACGGCCCGGGGGAACACTGAAGCTTTCTTT

V: TRBV7-6
D: .
size: .
J: TRBJ2-7
CDR3: CASSPRPTASSYEQYF
DNA: TGTGCCAGCAGCCCTAGGCCGACAGCGAGCTCCTACGAGCAGTACTTC

V: TRBV19
D: .
size: few
J: TRBJ1-1
CDR3: CASSIAGTEAFF
DNA: TGTGCCAGTAGTATAGCAGGGACTGAAGCTTTCTTT

V: TRBV18
D: TRBD2
size: few
J: TRBJ2-1
CDR3: CASSNRPSGRGNEQFF
DNA: TGTGCCAGCTCTAACCGACCTAGCGGGAGGGGAAATGAGCAGTTCTTC

V: TRBV11-2
D: .
size: .
J: TRBJ1-6
CDR3: CASSLDRDSPLHF
DNA: TGTGCCAGCAGCTTAGACCGGGATTCACCCCTCCACTTT

V: TRBV7-9
D: TRBD2
size: few
J: TRBJ2-5
CDR3: CASSLPSGGQETQYF
DNA: TGTGCCAGCAGCTTACCTAGCGGGGGACAAGAGACCCAGTACTTC

V: TRBV5-6
D: TRBD1
size: .
J: TRBJ1-3
CDR3: CASSTRQGNTIYF
DNA: TGTGCCAGCAGCACACGACAGGGGAACACCATATATTTT

V: TRBV30
D: TRBD2
size: .
J: TRBJ2-1
CDR3: CAWTLGLAGDLSEQFF
DNA: TGTGCCTGGACACTCGGACTAGCGGGAGATCTGAGTGAGCAGTTCTTC

V: TRBV10-3
D: TRBD2
size: .
J: TRBJ2-7
CDR3: CAISVAGVSYEQYF
DNA: TGTGCCATCAGTGTGGCGGGAGTCTCCTACGAGCAGTACTTC

V: TRBV27
D: TRBD1
size: .
J: TRBJ1-1
CDR3: CASRGQGMTEAFF
DNA: TGTGCCAGCAGAGGACAGGGAATGACTGAAGCTTTCTTT

V: TRBV6-5
D: TRBD1
size: few
J: TRBJ1-3
CDR3: CATRQGASGNTIYF
DNA: TGTGCCACCCGACAGGGGGCCTCGGGAAACACCATATATTTT

V: TRBV15
D: .
size: .
J: TRBJ1-6
CDR3: CATSSVVTRGANSPLHF
DNA: TGTGCCACCAGCAGTGTCGTTACCCGGGGGGCGAATTCACCCCTCCACTTT

V: TRBV5-6
D: TRBD1
size: .
J: TRBJ2-7
CDR3: CASSSIERDRGSYEQYF
DNA: TGTGCCAGCAGTTCCATCGAAAGGGACAGGGGATCCTACGAGCAGTACTTC